These T cell receptor beta chains were read from a single sample in a study of blood T cell repertoires in COVID-19. The protocol was immunoSEQ multiplex PCR, while the TCRdb copy is restricted to in-frame clones and leaves out a portion. This table has 52,000 or so clones, around 80% appearing once. The specimen sequenced was peripheral blood. The source is a man aged 35 to 55 with acute or convalescent COVID-19. Each CDR3 is given with its conserved first and last residue. D genes are given only for firm matches.

D gene: TRBD2
J gene: TRBJ2-1
CDR3 length: 16
V gene: TRBV5-1
CDR3 protein: CASSLGQSGRGNEQFF

D gene: TRBD1
J gene: TRBJ2-7
CDR3 length: 12
V gene: TRBV28
CDR3 protein: CASRQGSYEQYF

D gene: NA
J gene: TRBJ2-5
CDR3 length: 14
V gene: TRBV5-1
CDR3 protein: CASSLAAGQETQYF

D gene: NA
J gene: TRBJ2-2
CDR3 length: 14
V gene: TRBV12-5
CDR3 protein: CASGSGQYTGELFF

D gene: NA
J gene: TRBJ1-3
CDR3 length: 14
V gene: TRBV6-5
CDR3 protein: CASRDRRSGNTIYF

D gene: NA
J gene: TRBJ1-3
CDR3 length: 17
V gene: TRBV5-1
CDR3 protein: CASSLRDTGTGGNTIYF

D gene: TRBD2
J gene: TRBJ2-7
CDR3 length: 17
V gene: TRBV4-2
CDR3 protein: CASSQVVTSGSYNEQYF

D gene: TRBD1
J gene: TRBJ1-1
CDR3 length: 13
V gene: TRBV6-5
CDR3 protein: CASSRQGNTEAFF

D gene: TRBD1
J gene: TRBJ1-4
CDR3 length: 16
V gene: TRBV9
CDR3 protein: CASSVRPGGAGEKLFF

D gene: NA
J gene: TRBJ2-2
CDR3 length: 14
V gene: TRBV9
CDR3 protein: CASSVDPLTGELFF

D gene: NA
J gene: TRBJ1-2
CDR3 length: 15
V gene: TRBV21-1
CDR3 protein: CASSLRRVLFYGYTF

D gene: NA
J gene: TRBJ2-3
CDR3 length: 15
V gene: TRBV18
CDR3 protein: CASLPRLSETDTQYF

D gene: NA
J gene: TRBJ2-3
CDR3 length: 14
V gene: TRBV7-2
CDR3 protein: CASSLNGVGDTQYF

D gene: TRBD1
J gene: TRBJ2-5
CDR3 length: 18
V gene: TRBV11-3
CDR3 protein: CASSQGQGKTTELETQYF

D gene: NA
J gene: TRBJ2-1
CDR3 length: 12
V gene: TRBV6-5
CDR3 protein: CASTSGGNEQFF

D gene: TRBD1
J gene: TRBJ1-2
CDR3 length: 15
V gene: TRBV7-9
CDR3 protein: CASSDAIDREYGYTF

D gene: TRBD1
J gene: TRBJ1-5
CDR3 length: 16
V gene: TRBV19
CDR3 protein: CASSPRQGGSNQPQHF

D gene: TRBD1
J gene: TRBJ1-4
CDR3 length: 15
V gene: TRBV6-5
CDR3 protein: CASSIGRRGHEKLFF

D gene: NA
J gene: TRBJ1-5
CDR3 length: 14
V gene: TRBV27
CDR3 protein: CASRARGSNQPQHF

D gene: NA
J gene: TRBJ1-1
CDR3 length: 13
V gene: TRBV5-1
CDR3 protein: CASSVTANTEAFF

D gene: TRBD2
J gene: TRBJ2-7
CDR3 length: 15
V gene: TRBV7-2
CDR3 protein: CASSTSAIAGDEQYF

D gene: NA
J gene: TRBJ1-5
CDR3 length: 13
V gene: TRBV19
CDR3 protein: CASRSTGHQPQHF

D gene: NA
J gene: TRBJ1-1
CDR3 length: 15
V gene: TRBV9
CDR3 protein: CASSPTGTPNTEAFF

D gene: NA
J gene: TRBJ1-2
CDR3 length: 13
V gene: TRBV5-4
CDR3 protein: CASSLGGSDGYTF

D gene: NA
J gene: TRBJ1-1
CDR3 length: 13
V gene: TRBV3-1/TRBV3-2
CDR3 protein: CASRLQGNTEAFF

D gene: NA
J gene: TRBJ1-1
CDR3 length: 13
V gene: TRBV11-3
CDR3 protein: CASSFGSGTEAFF

D gene: NA
J gene: TRBJ1-6
CDR3 length: 14
V gene: TRBV5-1
CDR3 protein: CASQGGTGGSPLHF

D gene: TRBD1
J gene: TRBJ1-3
CDR3 length: 15
V gene: TRBV5-1
CDR3 protein: CASSSEGAPGNTIYF

D gene: TRBD2
J gene: TRBJ2-7
CDR3 length: 14
V gene: TRBV28
CDR3 protein: CASSQGTSGSKQYF

D gene: TRBD1
J gene: TRBJ2-2
CDR3 length: 16
V gene: TRBV6-4
CDR3 protein: CASSGQGMRNTGELFF

D gene: NA
J gene: TRBJ1-2
CDR3 length: 13
V gene: TRBV6-5
CDR3 protein: CASKWGPNYGYTF

D gene: NA
J gene: TRBJ1-1
CDR3 length: 15
V gene: TRBV19
CDR3 protein: CASSNGQKLYTEAFF

D gene: TRBD1
J gene: TRBJ1-5
CDR3 length: 13
V gene: TRBV19
CDR3 protein: CATMDRDNQPQHF

D gene: TRBD2
J gene: TRBJ2-1
CDR3 length: 13
V gene: TRBV27
CDR3 protein: CASTPGLGNEQFF

D gene: NA
J gene: TRBJ1-2
CDR3 length: 12
V gene: TRBV7-9
CDR3 protein: CASSSTGFGYTF

D gene: NA
J gene: TRBJ1-6
CDR3 length: 13
V gene: TRBV7-9
CDR3 protein: CASSLDGSSPLHF

D gene: TRBD2
J gene: TRBJ2-5
CDR3 length: 17
V gene: TRBV5-4
CDR3 protein: CASSLKGASGSIQTQYF

D gene: NA
J gene: TRBJ2-6
CDR3 length: 15
V gene: TRBV6-5
CDR3 protein: CASSTGQFGANVLTF

D gene: NA
J gene: TRBJ2-1
CDR3 length: 13
V gene: TRBV18
CDR3 protein: CASSTLTYNEQFF

D gene: NA
J gene: TRBJ1-2
CDR3 length: 17
V gene: TRBV24-1
CDR3 protein: CATSLEQGRFANYGYTF

D gene: NA
J gene: TRBJ1-6
CDR3 length: 12
V gene: TRBV5-6
CDR3 protein: CASSANYSPLHF

D gene: NA
J gene: TRBJ2-2
CDR3 length: 17
V gene: TRBV28
CDR3 protein: CASSFQSPGRNTGELFF

D gene: NA
J gene: TRBJ1-1
CDR3 length: 14
V gene: TRBV13
CDR3 protein: CASSGETENTEAFF

D gene: NA
J gene: TRBJ1-1
CDR3 length: 13
V gene: TRBV2
CDR3 protein: CASYSYAGTEAFF

D gene: TRBD1
J gene: TRBJ1-1
CDR3 length: 16
V gene: TRBV11-3
CDR3 protein: CASRPITTGDGAEAFF

D gene: TRBD1
J gene: TRBJ1-1
CDR3 length: 15
V gene: TRBV18
CDR3 protein: CASSPIPGQKIEAFF

D gene: TRBD1
J gene: TRBJ1-1
CDR3 length: 13
V gene: TRBV3-1/TRBV3-2
CDR3 protein: CASSQGTGEGAFF

D gene: NA
J gene: TRBJ2-6
CDR3 length: 16
V gene: TRBV5-1
CDR3 protein: CASSLSGASGANVLTF

D gene: NA
J gene: TRBJ2-5
CDR3 length: 16
V gene: TRBV3-1/TRBV3-2
CDR3 protein: CASSLRGGAYQETQYF

D gene: NA
J gene: TRBJ1-1
CDR3 length: 13
V gene: TRBV7-9
CDR3 protein: CASSLGENTEAFF

D gene: NA
J gene: TRBJ1-4
CDR3 length: 17
V gene: TRBV5-1
CDR3 protein: CASSLGGGMTTNEKLFF

D gene: NA
J gene: TRBJ2-1
CDR3 length: 17
V gene: TRBV11-2
CDR3 protein: CASSPIGRGAVYNEQFF

D gene: NA
J gene: TRBJ1-2
CDR3 length: 16
V gene: TRBV5-1
CDR3 protein: CASSLSRRQRNYGYTF

D gene: NA
J gene: TRBJ1-2
CDR3 length: 14
V gene: TRBV19
CDR3 protein: CASSEWDIDYGYTF

D gene: TRBD2
J gene: TRBJ2-1
CDR3 length: 16
V gene: TRBV14
CDR3 protein: CASSQDWGTRGGEQFF